These 27 T cell receptor beta chains share one sample of origin, sequenced in a study of PD-L1 blockade in urothelial cancer. The time point was: pretreatment peripheral blood. The protocol was immunoSEQ multiplex PCR, while the TCRdb copy is restricted to in-frame clones and leaves out a portion. The sample lists 60,000 to 70,000 clones, 80% to 90% occurring once. The source was PBMCs, collected around atezolizumab (anti-PD-L1) treatment. These receptors were collected from a man between 65 and 85 years old with urothelial cancer.

J is TRBJ2-1 and V is TRBV5-4, with TRBD2 matching 11 bases. Germline-derived CDR1 and CDR2 are SGHNT and YYREEE (reference sequence). V lost 1 base, J lost 4 bases, and 4 bases stayed unmatched. This CDR3 comprises 16 residues. The CDR3 sequence: CASSLLGLADYNEQFF. In nucleotides, the CDR3 is TGTGCCAGCAGCTTGCTGGGACTAGCGGATTACAATGAGCAGTTCTTC.

V gene TRBV27 combines with J gene TRBJ2-1; no clear D. V was trimmed by 6 bases and J by 6 bases, leaving 12 bases between them. Germline V lookup: CDR1 MNHEY, CDR2 SMNVEV (reference sequence). CDR3 length: 13 amino acids. CDR3 bases: TGTGCCAGCAGCTCAAGTCCAGGCAATGAGCAGTTCTTC. Amino acid sequence: CASSSSPGNEQFF.

The chain couples TRBV28 to TRBJ2-7, with 7 nucleotides matching TRBD1. V lost 2 bases and J lost 3; bases outside the gene matches: 1. The CDR3 is 13 amino acids. The germline V gene has CDR1 MDHEN and CDR2 SYDVKM. CDR3 loop: CASSLGTDYEQYF. DNA of the CDR3: TGTGCCAGCAGTTTAGGGACAGACTACGAGCAGTACTTC.

The chain uses TRBV5-4 and TRBJ2-7, with 9 bases aligning to TRBD1. Per germline, CDR1 SGHNT and CDR2 YYREEE (reference sequence). Trimming took 3 bases from V and 3 from J; bases not matched to a gene: 4. There are 14 residues in the CDR3. CDR3 bases: TGTGCCAGCAGCTCTGGGGGACAGGGCTACGAGCAGTACTTC. This encodes CASSSGGQGYEQYF.

The chain has TRBV5-8 and TRBJ2-7; no firm D call. V lost 2 bases, J lost 1 base, and 13 bases lay in between. The CDR3 sequence is 15 residues long. CDR1 and CDR2 from the germline V gene are SGHTS and YDEGEE. For the CDR3, the DNA is TGTGCCAGCAGCTTTGATTCACACGAATCCTACGAGCAGTACTTC. This gives the protein CASSFDSHESYEQYF.

The chain carries TRBV6-1 and TRBJ1-1, with D possibly matching TRBD1 (5 bases). The germline CDR1 and CDR2 sequences are MNHNS and SASEGT. V lost 4 bases, J lost 5 bases, and 14 bases lay in between. This CDR3 spans 14 amino acids. Here the CDR3 reads CASSAEKGMTEAFF. The CDR3, as DNA: TGTGCCAGCAGTGCTGAAAAGGGGATGACTGAAGCTTTCTTT.

The CDR3: CATGRETSGYEQYF. The DNA of the CDR3 is TGTGCCACCGGGAGAGAGACTAGCGGCTACGAGCAGTACTTC. The chain combines TRBV15 with TRBJ2-7; 9 nucleotides agree with TRBD2. Germline CDR1 and CDR2: LNHNV and YYDKDF (reference sequence). This CDR3 has 14 residues. With 8 bases clipped from V and 3 bases from J, the junction kept 8 bases outside the gene matches.

This clone showed up just a few times. This sequence joins TRBV7-3 and TRBJ1-1; possible D gene TRBD1, 6 bases. CDR1 and CDR2 from the germline V gene are SGHTA and FQGTGA. The germline V and J ends were trimmed by 4 bases and 1 base, with 7 bases remaining between them. This CDR3 is 13 amino acids long. CDR3 DNA sequence: TGTGCCAGCAGCTCGACAGGGAACACTGAAGCTTTCTTT. This translates into CASSSTGNTEAFF.

The chain combines TRBV7-8 with TRBJ1-2; 8 bases are shared with TRBD1. J gave up 3 bases and V 5 bases, and 5 bases lay outside the gene matches. CDR1 is SGHVS, CDR2 FQNEAQ, per germline. CDR3 length equals 14 residues. The CDR3 loop is CASSTDRADYGYTF. The CDR3 DNA reads TGTGCCAGCAGCACGGACAGGGCGGACTATGGCTACACCTTC. Variable domain in full (rest from reference TRBV7-8 and TRBJ1-2): GAGVSQSPRYKVAKRGQDVALRCDPISGHVSLFWYQQALGQGPEFLTYFQNEAQLDKSGLPSDRFFAERPEGSVSTLKIQRTQQEDSAVYLCASSTDRADYGYTFGSGTRLTVV.

This clone was seen a few times. The genes are TRBV6-1 and TRBJ2-1; the D is unclear. The CDR3 sequence is 12 residues long. Between the trimmed V and J ends, which lost 2 bases and 8 bases, there was a span of 7 bases. Germline values: CDR1 MNHNS, CDR2 SASEGT. The CDR3 nucleotides read TGTGCCAGCAGTGAACAGGCAGATGAGCAGTTCTTC. This translates into CASSEQADEQFF.

This clone turned up a few times. The V gene is TRBV19, the J gene TRBJ2-1; 7 bases are shared with TRBD2. Germline CDR1 and CDR2: LNHDA and SQIVND (reference sequence). J lost 8 bases, V lost 4 bases, and 11 bases had no gene match. CDR3 length: 15 amino acids. For the CDR3, the DNA is TGTGCCAGTAGTAAAGGACTAGTGATCTTCGATGAGCAGTTCTTC. The encoded protein is CASSKGLVIFDEQFF.

The chain is built from TRBV21-1 and TRBJ2-3; the D call TRBD1 from the table was never checked on the DNA. TRBV21-1 is a pseudogene segment. CDR3 length equals 16 residues. The CDR3 reads CASSNSRAEWAGTQYF. The CDR3 DNA reads TGTGCCAGCAGCAATAGCAGGGCCGAGTGGGCAGGGACGCAGTATTTT.

This clone has just a few counts. CDR3 coding DNA: TGTGCCAGCAGTGACACCGGGGAAACGGGCGGCTACACCTTC. This sequence encodes CASSDTGETGGYTF. V and J are TRBV6-4 and TRBJ1-2, with D hard to call. CDR1 is MRHNA, CDR2 SNTAGT, per germline. V was shortened by 2 bases and J by 8 bases, with 15 bases between the two germline ends. The CDR3 runs to 14 residues.

The chain is built from TRBV2 and TRBJ1-2; tentatively, D is TRBD1 (5 bases). Trimming cost V 7 bases and J 0 bases, with 12 bases left between them. This CDR3 has 14 amino acids. The germline gives CDR1 SNHLY, CDR2 FYNNEI. In nucleotides, the CDR3 is TGTGCCAGCACAAATAAAGGGGCTAACTATGGCTACACCTTC. This gives the protein CASTNKGANYGYTF.

V and J are TRBV7-6 and TRBJ2-7; TRBD1 is a possible D gene (6 bases). Trimming took 5 bases from V and 0 from J, leaving 11 bases between them. Germline CDR1 reads SGHVS; CDR2 reads FNYEAQ. The CDR3 loop spans 14 amino acids. This chain's CDR3 is CASSLGTTSYEQYF. The CDR3 nucleotides are TGTGCCAGCAGCCTCGGGACAACCTCCTACGAGCAGTACTTC. The whole variable domain, filled in from reference TRBV7-6 and TRBJ2-7, reads GAGVSQSPRYKVTKRGQDVALRCDPISGHVSLYWYRQALGQGPEFLTYFNYEAQQDKSGLPNDRFSAERPEGSISTLTIQRTEQRDSAMYRCASSLGTTSYEQYFGPGTRLTVT.

The chain couples TRBV10-2 to TRBJ1-2; TRBD1 is a possible D gene (6 bases). V gave up 5 bases and J gave up 4 bases, with 8 bases separating them. The CDR3 length is 12 residues. Per germline, CDR1 WSHSY and CDR2 SAAADI. The CDR3 DNA reads TGCGCCAGCAGTACGGACAGCTATGGCTACACCTTC. Its protein is CASSTDSYGYTF.

The chain joins TRBV6-5 to TRBJ2-4; TRBD1 agrees at 8 bases. This CDR3 is built from 14 residues. Germline V gene lookup returns CDR1 MNHEY and CDR2 SVGAGI. With V trimmed by 5 bases and J by 8 bases, 8 bases remained unmatched. The DNA of the CDR3 is TGTGCCAGCAGTCCCGAAACAGGGGGGTACATTCAGTACTTC. Its translation: CASSPETGGYIQYF.

This clone was found once. The chain joins TRBV5-6 to TRBJ1-1; TRBD1 matches 10 bases. J lost 6 bases, V lost 3 bases, and 11 bases had no gene match. The CDR3 loop spans 16 amino acids. The germline V gene encodes CDR1 SGHDT and CDR2 YYEEEE. For the CDR3, the DNA is TGTGCCAGCAGCTCCCGGGACAGGGGCGCGGTCGCTGAAGCTTTCTTT. Its protein product is CASSSRDRGAVAEAFF.

Only one count was recorded for this clone. V and J are TRBV27 and TRBJ1-4; D not certain. With 9 bases removed from V and 3 bases from J, the gap between germline ends came to 8 bases. CDR3 length: 12 amino acids. Looked up from germline, CDR1 is MNHEY and CDR2 is SMNVEV (reference sequence). The CDR3 bases are TGTGCCAGTAGAGGCCCTAATGAAAAACTGTTTTTT. Protein product: CASRGPNEKLFF.

CDR3 protein: CASSLGLARTGELFF. DNA of the CDR3: TGTGCCAGCAGCCTGGGACTAGCAAGGACCGGGGAGCTGTTTTTT. V usage is TRBV5-4 and J usage is TRBJ2-2; 9 bases agree with TRBD2. The CDR3 spans 15 residues. Germline V gives CDR1 SGHNT, CDR2 YYREEE (reference sequence). V was pared by 4 bases and J by 5 bases, with 6 bases of the junction left unmatched.

This chain links TRBV4-2 with TRBJ2-5, with 8 nucleotides matching TRBD1. Trimming at V came to 4 bases and at J to 2 bases, leaving 9 bases not matched to a gene. CDR3 length: 16 residues. Per the germline V gene, CDR1 is LGHNA and CDR2 is YNFKEQ. The CDR3 DNA reads TGTGCCAGCAGCCGACGGACAGGGTGGCCTCAAGAGACCCAGTACTTC. Protein sequence: CASSRRTGWPQETQYF.

The chain has TRBV7-2 and TRBJ1-2; tentatively, D is TRBD1 (5 bases). V was shortened by 5 bases and J by 0 bases, with 13 bases between the two germline ends. The CDR3 loop spans 15 amino acids. The V gene's germline CDR1 is SGHTA and CDR2 FQGNSA. CDR3 amino acids: CASSTMTETNYGYTF. CDR3 nucleotide sequence: TGTGCCAGCAGCACGATGACAGAGACTAACTATGGCTACACCTTC.

The chain is built from TRBV7-8 and TRBJ2-1; 11 positions agree with TRBD2. CDR1 is SGHVS and CDR2 is FQNEAQ in the germline V gene. The V gene end was trimmed by 2 bases and the J gene end by 4 bases; junction bases not matched to a gene: 7. The CDR3 spans 17 residues. CDR3: CASSLPLTSGDYNEQFF. The CDR3 DNA reads as TGTGCCAGCAGCTTACCCCTGACTAGCGGGGATTACAATGAGCAGTTCTTC. The whole variable domain, remainder taken from reference TRBV7-8 and TRBJ2-1, is GAGVSQSPRYKVAKRGQDVALRCDPISGHVSLFWYQQALGQGPEFLTYFQNEAQLDKSGLPSDRFFAERPEGSVSTLKIQRTQQEDSAVYLCASSLPLTSGDYNEQFFGPGTRLTVL.

The count of this clone is one. V usage is TRBV4-2 and J usage is TRBJ2-1, with 11 positions matching TRBD2. V shed 4 bases and J 6 bases; nucleotides not matched to a gene: 8. The CDR3 runs to 16 residues. CDR1 LGHNA and CDR2 YNFKEQ come from the germline V gene. CDR3 loop: CASSPTGTSGFNEQFF. DNA for the CDR3: TGTGCCAGCAGCCCCACCGGGACTAGCGGTTTCAATGAGCAGTTCTTC.

In its sample, this clone was seen once. The J gene is TRBJ2-2, the V gene TRBV6-1; 7 bases are a match to TRBD1. Germline values: CDR1 MNHNS, CDR2 SASEGT. The V and J ends lost 8 bases and 6 bases, in that order; junction bases with no gene match: 9. The CDR3 runs 14 residues. This chain's CDR3 is CASPRDSWSGELFF. The CDR3 DNA reads as TGTGCCAGCCCCCGGGACAGTTGGTCCGGGGAGCTGTTTTTT.

The rearrangement joins TRBV11-2 to TRBJ2-2; D might be TRBD2 (5 bases). Between the trimmed V and J ends, which lost 5 bases and 5 bases, there was a span of 18 bases. CDR3 length: 16 amino acids. Germline CDR1 and CDR2: SGHAT and FQNNGV. CDR3 nucleotide sequence: TGTGCCAGCAGCACTCGGTTGCAACGAGGGACCGGGGAGCTGTTTTTT. As protein: CASSTRLQRGTGELFF.

This chain links TRBV25-1 with TRBJ2-7; TRBD2 is a possible D gene (5 bases). Germline lookup yields CDR1 MGHDK and CDR2 SYGVNS. The germline V and J ends were trimmed by 2 bases and 3 bases, with 14 bases remaining between them. CDR3 length equals 15 residues. DNA of the CDR3: TGTGCCAGCAGTGAACCGACTACCGGATTCTACGAGCAGTACTTC. Amino acids: CASSEPTTGFYEQYF.